This record covers a single TCR beta chain. The target of this receptor is not known. No qualities accompany the bases; no much larger clone lies one base away. The CDR3 runs 16 residues from the cysteine to the phenylalanine. Only the CDR3 region is kept as DNA, spanning 48 bases read in frame from base 1. Looking up the germline V gene yields CDR1 SNHLY and CDR2 FYNNEI. V is cut by 1 base and J by 6 bases, and the space between the germline ends is 16 bases. TCRbeta CDR3 regions were amplified from genomic DNA using the immunoSEQ Assay, a bias-controlled multiplex PCR. Regarding the original processing steps: Nucleated cell counts per sample were estimated from amplification of reference gene primers within the assay. To quantify the absolute abundance of each unique TCRbeta CDR3 rearrangement, sequence reads were collapsed and filtered. For each sample, productive Simpson clonality was calculated as the square root of Simpson's diversity index over productive rearrangements. TCRdb carries this immuneACCESS record with in-frame sequences only. Its versions omit some clonotypes, under half of them owing to an unresolved V gene in the studies checked, with the rest unexplained. V and J calls and clone size are as listed in that table; D and trimming were resolved from the DNA. This sample has 120,000 to 150,000 clones in its table, and roughly 88% of those were observed once. The ten largest clones represent under 12% of the sample.

The sample is drawn from a study of blood T cell repertoires in COVID-19 (TCRdb year 2020). With respect to the entire study: Collaborator samples came from the United States, Italy and Spain and covered acute and convalescent phases of COVID-19. The material from the prospective study consisted of cDNA or gDNA derived from T cells, B-cell-depleted T cells, or PBMCs. The dataset comprised deeply sampled blood TCRbeta repertoires from subjects exposed to, actively infected with, or recovered from COVID-19. The repertoires were released in a freely available public database intended as a resource for research on the immune response to SARS-CoV-2. The samples were drawn from the first 160 participants of the ongoing ImmuneRACE study and from under 1,500 subjects provided by 6 global collaborators. A de-identified subject ID, COVID-19 status, age in years and sex were almost always included in the sample metadata. Where HLA class I and class II types were available, the types were taken from metadata supplied by the sample provider, not from assay-based typing. Broader findings and caveats from the paper: How much clinical and demographic metadata was included differed by source and by participant, and the metadata was provided uncurated.

Each collaborating institution followed its own protocols to collect whole blood in K2EDTA tubes. For TCRbeta analysis, collaborator samples were shipped as frozen whole blood, as isolated PBMCs, or as DNA extracted from either sample type. The sequence was obtained from a man aged 60 to 69 with active or convalescent COVID-19. In this chain, TRBV2 is recombined with TRBJ2-1; TRBD2 could be the D gene, as 6 bases match. Sequencing was done on a sample of peripheral blood. The CDR3 in this case is CASSEVGTSPRNEQFF. The DNA sequence is TGTGCCAGCAGTGAAGTGGGGACTTCCCCCCGCAATGAGCAGTTCTTC.